Listed below are T cell receptor beta chains from one sample, sequenced in a study of tumor-infiltrating lymphocytes in localized non-small cell lung cancer. Assay used: immunoSEQ multiplex PCR; TCRdb lists only in-frame clones, some missing. Of 9,000 to 15,000 clones listed, 76% are singletons. Input material: uninvolved lung tissue not adjacent to the tumor. The receptors originated from a human donor with non-small cell lung cancer. CDR3s include the opening cysteine and the closing phenylalanine or tryptophan. The D gene is left open where the match is weak. Where a row states a size, it is once, few, many or the class of an expanded clone; other rows omit it.

v_gene,j_gene,abundance,d_gene,CDR3aa,CDR3nt
TRBV28,TRBJ2-5,NA,NA,CASSLQGGQTQYF,TGTGCCAGCAGTTTACAGGGCGGGCAGACCCAGTACTTC
TRBV6-1,TRBJ2-7,NA,NA,CASNHRGLSYEQYF,TGTGCCAGCAACCACAGGGGACTCTCCTACGAGCAGTACTTC
TRBV4-2,TRBJ2-5,once,TRBD2,CASSQRLADQETQYF,TGTGCCAGCAGCCAAAGACTAGCGGACCAAGAGACCCAGTACTTC
TRBV30,TRBJ1-5,NA,NA,CAWSVRGKRDQPQHF,TGTGCCTGGAGTGTTAGGGGGAAACGGGATCAGCCCCAGCATTTT
TRBV7-2,TRBJ2-6,few,NA,CASSLVFGANVLTF,TGTGCCAGCAGCTTAGTCTTTGGGGCCAACGTCCTGACTTTC
TRBV19,TRBJ1-2,NA,NA,CASSTRQSLYTF,TGTGCCAGTAGTACTCGACAATCCCTCTACACCTTC
TRBV7-9,TRBJ2-3,NA,NA,CASSFLVVSGTDTQYF,TGTGCCAGCAGCTTCCTGGTAGTTTCTGGCACAGATACGCAGTATTTT
TRBV5-1,TRBJ2-3,NA,TRBD1,CASSLGQGSADTQYF,TGCGCCAGCAGCCTCGGACAGGGATCGGCAGATACGCAGTATTTT
TRBV4-3,TRBJ2-7,NA,TRBD1,CASSQWGTGALYEQYF,TGCGCCAGCAGCCAATGGGGGACAGGGGCCTTATACGAGCAGTACTTC
TRBV6-5,TRBJ1-1,NA,TRBD1,CASSYSWGTVNTEAFF,TGTGCCAGCAGTTACTCTTGGGGGACAGTGAACACTGAAGCTTTCTTT
TRBV30,TRBJ1-2,NA,NA,CAWGGPGSDYGYTF,TGTGCCTGGGGGGGGCCCGGCAGTGACTATGGCTACACCTTC
TRBV6-5,TRBJ1-5,NA,NA,CASSYSQRDQPQHF,TGTGCCAGCAGTTACTCACAGCGAGATCAGCCCCAGCATTTT
TRBV20-1,TRBJ1-1,NA,TRBD1,CSTGGKAFF,TGCTCAACAGGGGGAAAAGCTTTCTTT
TRBV7-2,TRBJ1-1,NA,TRBD1,CASSYQTGGWTEAFF,TGTGCCAGCAGCTACCAGACAGGGGGGTGGACTGAAGCTTTCTTT
TRBV2,TRBJ2-3,NA,TRBD2,CASSHGLAANTDTQYF,TGTGCCAGCAGCCACGGACTAGCGGCTAACACAGATACGCAGTATTTT